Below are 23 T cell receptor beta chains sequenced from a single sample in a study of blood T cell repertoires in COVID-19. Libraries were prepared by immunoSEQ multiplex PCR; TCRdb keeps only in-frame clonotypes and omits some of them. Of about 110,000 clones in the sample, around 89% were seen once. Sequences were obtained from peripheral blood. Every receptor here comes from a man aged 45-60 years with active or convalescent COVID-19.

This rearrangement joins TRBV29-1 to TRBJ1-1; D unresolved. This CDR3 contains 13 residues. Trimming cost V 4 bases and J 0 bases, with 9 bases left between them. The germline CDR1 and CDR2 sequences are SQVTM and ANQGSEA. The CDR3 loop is CSVVPVLNTEAFF. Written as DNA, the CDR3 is TGCAGCGTTGTGCCGGTCCTGAACACTGAAGCTTTCTTT.

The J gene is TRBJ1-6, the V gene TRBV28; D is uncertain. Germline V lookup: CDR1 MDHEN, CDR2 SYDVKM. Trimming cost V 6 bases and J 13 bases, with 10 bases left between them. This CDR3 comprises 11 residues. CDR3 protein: CASSAHWPLHF. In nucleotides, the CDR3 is TGTGCCAGCAGCGCACATTGGCCCCTCCACTTT.

The CDR3 DNA follows: TGTGCCAGCAGCCAAGATAACGTCGGGAACACTGAAGCTTTCTTT. This translates into CASSQDNVGNTEAFF. The chain links TRBV3-1 (or the pseudogene TRBV3-2) to TRBJ1-1, with D hard to call. Germline CDR1 reads LGHDT; CDR2 reads YNNKEL (reference sequence). Between the trimmed V and J ends, which lost 0 bases and 1 base, there was a span of 9 bases. CDR3 length: 15 amino acids.

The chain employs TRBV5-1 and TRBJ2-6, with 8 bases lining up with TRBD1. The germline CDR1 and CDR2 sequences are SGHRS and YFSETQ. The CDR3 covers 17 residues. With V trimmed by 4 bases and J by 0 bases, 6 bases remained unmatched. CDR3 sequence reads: CASSGTGASSGANVLTF. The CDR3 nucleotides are TGCGCCAGCAGCGGGACAGGAGCAAGCTCTGGGGCCAACGTCCTGACTTTC.

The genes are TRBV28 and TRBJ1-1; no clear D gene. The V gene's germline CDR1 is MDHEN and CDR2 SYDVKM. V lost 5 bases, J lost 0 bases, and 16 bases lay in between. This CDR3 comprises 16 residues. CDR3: CASSPTLRHMNTEAFF. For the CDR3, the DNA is TGTGCCAGCAGTCCAACGTTGAGGCACATGAACACTGAAGCTTTCTTT.

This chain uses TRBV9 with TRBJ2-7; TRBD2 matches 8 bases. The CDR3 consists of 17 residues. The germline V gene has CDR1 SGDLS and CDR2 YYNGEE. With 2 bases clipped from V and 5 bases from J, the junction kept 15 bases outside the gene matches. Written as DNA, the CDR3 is TGTGCCAGCAGCGTCGGGGCCCTAGCGGGCATAGGTCACGAGCAGTACTTC. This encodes CASSVGALAGIGHEQYF.

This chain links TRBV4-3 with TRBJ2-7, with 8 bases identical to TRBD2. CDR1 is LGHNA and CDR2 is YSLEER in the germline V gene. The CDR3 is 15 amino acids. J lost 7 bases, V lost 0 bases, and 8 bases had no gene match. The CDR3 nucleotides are TGCGCCAGCAGCCAAGATGGAGCTAGCGGGTATGAGCAGTACTTC. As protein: CASSQDGASGYEQYF.

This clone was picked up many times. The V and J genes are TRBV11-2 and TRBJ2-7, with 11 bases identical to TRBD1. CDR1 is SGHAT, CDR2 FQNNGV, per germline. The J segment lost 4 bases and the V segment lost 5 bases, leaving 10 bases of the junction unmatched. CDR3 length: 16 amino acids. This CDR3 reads CASSLAGTGGLYEQYF. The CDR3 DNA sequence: TGTGCCAGCAGCCTCGCCGGGACAGGGGGGCTTTACGAGCAGTACTTC. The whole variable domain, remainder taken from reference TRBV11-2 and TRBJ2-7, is EAGVAQSPRYKIIEKRQSVAFWCNPISGHATLYWYQQILGQGPKLLIQFQNNGVVDDSQLPKDRFSAERLKGVDSTLKIQPAKLEDSAVYLCASSLAGTGGLYEQYFGPGTRLTVT.

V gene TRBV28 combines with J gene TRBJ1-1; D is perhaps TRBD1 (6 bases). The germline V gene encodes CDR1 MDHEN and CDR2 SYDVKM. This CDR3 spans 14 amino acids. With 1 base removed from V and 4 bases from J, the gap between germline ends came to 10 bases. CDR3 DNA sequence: TGTGCCAGCAGTTTATTGCAGGGGAGCACTGAAGCTTTCTTT. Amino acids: CASSLLQGSTEAFF.

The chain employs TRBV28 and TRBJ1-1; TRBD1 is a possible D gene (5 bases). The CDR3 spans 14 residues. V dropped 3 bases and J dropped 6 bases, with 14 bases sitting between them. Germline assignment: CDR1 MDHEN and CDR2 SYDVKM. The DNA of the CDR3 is TGTGCCAGCAGTTTTGGTCCAGGGTCCCCTGAAGCTTTCTTT. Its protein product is CASSFGPGSPEAFF.

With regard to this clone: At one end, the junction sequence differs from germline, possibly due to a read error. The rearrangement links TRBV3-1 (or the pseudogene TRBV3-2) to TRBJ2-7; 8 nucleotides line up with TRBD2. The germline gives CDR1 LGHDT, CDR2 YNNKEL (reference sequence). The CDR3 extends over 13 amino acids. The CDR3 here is CASSQVRGLVFDF. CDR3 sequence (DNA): TGTGCCAGCAGCCAAGTAAGGGGACTAGTCTTTGACTTC.

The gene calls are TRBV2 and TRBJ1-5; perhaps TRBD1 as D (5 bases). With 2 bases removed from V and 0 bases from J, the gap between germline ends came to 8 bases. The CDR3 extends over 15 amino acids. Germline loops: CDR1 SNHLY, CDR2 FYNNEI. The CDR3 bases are TGTGCCAGCAGTGAAAGGGGTTCTAGCAATCAGCCCCAGCATTTT. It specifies CASSERGSSNQPQHF.

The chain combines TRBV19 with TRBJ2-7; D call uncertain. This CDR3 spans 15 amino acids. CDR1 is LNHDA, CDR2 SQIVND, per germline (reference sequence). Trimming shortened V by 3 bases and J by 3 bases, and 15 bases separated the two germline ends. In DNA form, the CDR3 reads TGTGCCAGTAGTATTCAGCCGCTGTCAGGCTACGAGCAGTACTTC. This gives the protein CASSIQPLSGYEQYF.

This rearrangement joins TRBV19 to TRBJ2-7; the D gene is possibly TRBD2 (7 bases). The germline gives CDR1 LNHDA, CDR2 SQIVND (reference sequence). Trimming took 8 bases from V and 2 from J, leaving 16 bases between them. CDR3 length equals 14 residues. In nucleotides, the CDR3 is TGTGCCAGTGCGGAGGGAGGGGGGGCCTACGAGCAGTACTTC. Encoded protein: CASAEGGGAYEQYF.

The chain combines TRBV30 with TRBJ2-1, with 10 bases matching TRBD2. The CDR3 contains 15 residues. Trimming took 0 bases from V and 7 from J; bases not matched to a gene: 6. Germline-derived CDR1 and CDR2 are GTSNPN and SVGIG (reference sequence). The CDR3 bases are TGTGCCTGGAGTGTAGGTCTAGCGGGAGAGAATGAGCAGTTCTTC. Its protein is CAWSVGLAGENEQFF.

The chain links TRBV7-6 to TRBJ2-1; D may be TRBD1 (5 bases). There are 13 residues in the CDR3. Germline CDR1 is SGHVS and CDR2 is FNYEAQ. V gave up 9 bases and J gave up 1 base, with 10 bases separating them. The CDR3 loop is CASQGWSYNEQFF. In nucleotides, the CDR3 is TGTGCCAGTCAGGGTTGGTCCTACAATGAGCAGTTCTTC.

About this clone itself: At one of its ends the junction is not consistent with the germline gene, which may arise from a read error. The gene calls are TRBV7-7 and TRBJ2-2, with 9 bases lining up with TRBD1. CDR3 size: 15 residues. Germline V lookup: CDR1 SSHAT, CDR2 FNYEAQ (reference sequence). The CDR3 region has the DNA TGTGCTAGCAGCTTGAGACAGGGGGAACCCGGGGAGCTGTTTTTT. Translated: CASSLRQGEPGELFF.

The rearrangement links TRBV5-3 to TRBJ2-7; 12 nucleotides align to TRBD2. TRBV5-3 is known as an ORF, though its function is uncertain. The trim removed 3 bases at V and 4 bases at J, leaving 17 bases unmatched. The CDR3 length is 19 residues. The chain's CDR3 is CARSWIRLAGERYMYEQYF. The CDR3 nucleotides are TGTGCCAGAAGCTGGATTAGACTAGCGGGAGAGCGTTATATGTACGAGCAGTACTTC.

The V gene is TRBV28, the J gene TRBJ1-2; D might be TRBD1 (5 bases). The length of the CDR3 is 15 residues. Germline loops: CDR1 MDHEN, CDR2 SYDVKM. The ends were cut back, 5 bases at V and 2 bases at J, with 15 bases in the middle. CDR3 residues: CASSPRQQVNYGYTF. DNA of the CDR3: TGTGCCAGCAGTCCGCGACAGCAAGTGAACTATGGCTACACCTTC.

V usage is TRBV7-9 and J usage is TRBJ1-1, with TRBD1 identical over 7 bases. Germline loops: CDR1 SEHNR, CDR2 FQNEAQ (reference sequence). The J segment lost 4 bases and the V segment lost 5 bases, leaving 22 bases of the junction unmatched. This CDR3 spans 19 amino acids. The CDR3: CASSLKPRDSLLSRTEAFF. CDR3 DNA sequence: TGTGCCAGCAGCCTTAAACCCCGGGACAGTCTCCTATCGCGCACTGAAGCTTTCTTT.

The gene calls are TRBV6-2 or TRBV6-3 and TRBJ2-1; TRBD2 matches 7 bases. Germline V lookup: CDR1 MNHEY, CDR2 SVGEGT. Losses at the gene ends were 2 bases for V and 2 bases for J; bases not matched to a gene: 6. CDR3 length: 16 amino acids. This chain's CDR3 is CASSYASSGTYNEQFF. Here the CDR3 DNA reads TGTGCCAGCAGTTACGCCTCTAGCGGCACCTACAATGAGCAGTTCTTC.

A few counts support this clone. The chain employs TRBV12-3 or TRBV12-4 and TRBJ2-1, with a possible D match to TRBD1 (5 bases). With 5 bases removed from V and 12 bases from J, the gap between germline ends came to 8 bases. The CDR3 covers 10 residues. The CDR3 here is CASSRQRQFF. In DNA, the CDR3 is TGTGCCAGCAGTCGACAGCGGCAGTTCTTC.

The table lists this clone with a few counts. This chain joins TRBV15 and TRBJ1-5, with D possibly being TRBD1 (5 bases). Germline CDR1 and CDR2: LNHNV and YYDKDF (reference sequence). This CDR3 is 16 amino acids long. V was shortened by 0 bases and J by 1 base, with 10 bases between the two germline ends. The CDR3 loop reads CATSRDFAGSNQPQHF. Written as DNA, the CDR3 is TGTGCCACCAGCAGAGATTTTGCAGGGAGCAATCAGCCCCAGCATTTT.